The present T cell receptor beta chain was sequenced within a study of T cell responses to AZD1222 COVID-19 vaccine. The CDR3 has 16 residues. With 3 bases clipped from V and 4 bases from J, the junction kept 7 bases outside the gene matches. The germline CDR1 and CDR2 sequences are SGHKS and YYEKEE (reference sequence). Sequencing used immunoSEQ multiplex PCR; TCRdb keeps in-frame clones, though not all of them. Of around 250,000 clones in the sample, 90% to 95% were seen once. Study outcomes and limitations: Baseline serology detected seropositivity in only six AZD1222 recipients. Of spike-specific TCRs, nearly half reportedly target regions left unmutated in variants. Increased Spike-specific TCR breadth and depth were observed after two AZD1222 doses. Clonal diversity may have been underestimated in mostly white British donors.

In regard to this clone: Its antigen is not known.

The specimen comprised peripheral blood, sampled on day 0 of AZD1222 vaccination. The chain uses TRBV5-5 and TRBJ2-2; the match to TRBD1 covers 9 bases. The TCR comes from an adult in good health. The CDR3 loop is CASSSGTGSVTGELFF. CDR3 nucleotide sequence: TGTGCCAGCAGCTCCGGGACAGGGAGCGTCACCGGGGAGCTGTTTTTT.